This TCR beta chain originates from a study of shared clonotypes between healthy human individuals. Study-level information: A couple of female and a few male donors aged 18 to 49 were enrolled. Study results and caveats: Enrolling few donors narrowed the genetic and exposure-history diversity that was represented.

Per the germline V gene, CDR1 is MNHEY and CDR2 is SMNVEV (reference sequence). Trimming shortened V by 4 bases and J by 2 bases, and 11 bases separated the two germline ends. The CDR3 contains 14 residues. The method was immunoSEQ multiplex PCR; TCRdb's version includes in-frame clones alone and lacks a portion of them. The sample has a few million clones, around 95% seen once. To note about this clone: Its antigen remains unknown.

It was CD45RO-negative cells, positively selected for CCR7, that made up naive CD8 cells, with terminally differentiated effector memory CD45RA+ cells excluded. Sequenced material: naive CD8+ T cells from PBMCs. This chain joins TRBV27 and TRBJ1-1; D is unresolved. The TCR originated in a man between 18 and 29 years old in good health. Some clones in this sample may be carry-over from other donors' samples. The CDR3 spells CASSYNGYNTEAFF. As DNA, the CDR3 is TGTGCCAGCAGTTACAACGGATATAACACTGAAGCTTTCTTT.